This TCR beta chain was sequenced during a study of blood T cell repertoires in COVID-19. V was shortened by 6 bases and J by 4 bases, with 11 bases between the two germline ends. Germline CDR1 reads SNHLY; CDR2 reads FYNNEI. CDR3 size: 13 residues. Per the original data handling: How many nucleated cells were present was estimated from reference gene primer amplification. The repertoire was sequenced with immunoSEQ multiplex PCR; TCRdb's copy has only in-frame clones and lacks some. Clonal size and the V and J genes are those of that table, whereas D and trimming came from the DNA. The sample shows about 300,000 clones, approximately 82% of them seen only once.

The sequence derives from a woman between 45 and 65 years old with acute or convalescent COVID-19. Source material: peripheral blood. This chain links TRBV2 with TRBJ2-3; D is perhaps TRBD1 (6 bases). This CDR3 is CASSLQGSDTQYF. The CDR3 DNA sequence: TGTGCCAGCAGCTTACAGGGTTCAGATACGCAGTATTTT.